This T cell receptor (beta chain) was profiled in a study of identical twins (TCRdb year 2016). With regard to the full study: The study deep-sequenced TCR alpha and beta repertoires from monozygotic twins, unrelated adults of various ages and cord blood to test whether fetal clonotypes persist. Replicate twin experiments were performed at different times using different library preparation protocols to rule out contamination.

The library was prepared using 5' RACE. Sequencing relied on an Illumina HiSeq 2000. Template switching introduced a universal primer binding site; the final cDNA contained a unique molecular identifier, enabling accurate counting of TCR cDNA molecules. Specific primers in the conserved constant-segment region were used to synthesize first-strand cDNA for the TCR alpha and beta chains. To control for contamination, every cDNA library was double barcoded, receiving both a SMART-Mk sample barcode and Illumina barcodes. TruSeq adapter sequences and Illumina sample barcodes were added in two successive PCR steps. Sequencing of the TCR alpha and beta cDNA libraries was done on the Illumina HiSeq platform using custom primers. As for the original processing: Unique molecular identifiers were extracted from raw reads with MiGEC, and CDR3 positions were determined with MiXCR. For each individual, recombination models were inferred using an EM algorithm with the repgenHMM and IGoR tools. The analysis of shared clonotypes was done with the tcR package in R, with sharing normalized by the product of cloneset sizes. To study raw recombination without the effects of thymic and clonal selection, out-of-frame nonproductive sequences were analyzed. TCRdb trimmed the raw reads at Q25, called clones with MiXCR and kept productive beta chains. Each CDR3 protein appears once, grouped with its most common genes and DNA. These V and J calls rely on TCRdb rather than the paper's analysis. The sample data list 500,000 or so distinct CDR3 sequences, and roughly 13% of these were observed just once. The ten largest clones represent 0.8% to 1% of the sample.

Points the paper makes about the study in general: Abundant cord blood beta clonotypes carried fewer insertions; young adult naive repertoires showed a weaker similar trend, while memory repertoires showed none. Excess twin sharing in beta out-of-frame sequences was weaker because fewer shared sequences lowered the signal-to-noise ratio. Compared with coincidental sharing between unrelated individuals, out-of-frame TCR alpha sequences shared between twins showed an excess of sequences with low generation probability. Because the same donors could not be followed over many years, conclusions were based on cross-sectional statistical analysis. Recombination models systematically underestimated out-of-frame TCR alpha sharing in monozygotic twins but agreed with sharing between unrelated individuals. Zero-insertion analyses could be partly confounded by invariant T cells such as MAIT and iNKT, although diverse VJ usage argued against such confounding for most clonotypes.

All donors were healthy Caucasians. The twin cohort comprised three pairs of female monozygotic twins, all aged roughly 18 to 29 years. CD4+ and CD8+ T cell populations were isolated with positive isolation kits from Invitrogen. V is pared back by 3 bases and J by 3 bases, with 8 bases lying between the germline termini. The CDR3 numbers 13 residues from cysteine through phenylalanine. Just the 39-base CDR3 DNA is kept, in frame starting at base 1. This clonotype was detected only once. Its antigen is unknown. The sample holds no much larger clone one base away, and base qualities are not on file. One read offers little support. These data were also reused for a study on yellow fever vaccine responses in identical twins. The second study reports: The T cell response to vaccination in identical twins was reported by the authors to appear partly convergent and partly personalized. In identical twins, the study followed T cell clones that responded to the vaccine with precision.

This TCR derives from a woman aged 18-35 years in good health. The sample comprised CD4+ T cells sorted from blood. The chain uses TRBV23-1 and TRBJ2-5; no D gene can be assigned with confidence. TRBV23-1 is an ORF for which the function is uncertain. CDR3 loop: CASSQGSKETQYF. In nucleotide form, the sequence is TGCGCCAGCAGTCAGGGCAGTAAAGAGACCCAGTACTTC.